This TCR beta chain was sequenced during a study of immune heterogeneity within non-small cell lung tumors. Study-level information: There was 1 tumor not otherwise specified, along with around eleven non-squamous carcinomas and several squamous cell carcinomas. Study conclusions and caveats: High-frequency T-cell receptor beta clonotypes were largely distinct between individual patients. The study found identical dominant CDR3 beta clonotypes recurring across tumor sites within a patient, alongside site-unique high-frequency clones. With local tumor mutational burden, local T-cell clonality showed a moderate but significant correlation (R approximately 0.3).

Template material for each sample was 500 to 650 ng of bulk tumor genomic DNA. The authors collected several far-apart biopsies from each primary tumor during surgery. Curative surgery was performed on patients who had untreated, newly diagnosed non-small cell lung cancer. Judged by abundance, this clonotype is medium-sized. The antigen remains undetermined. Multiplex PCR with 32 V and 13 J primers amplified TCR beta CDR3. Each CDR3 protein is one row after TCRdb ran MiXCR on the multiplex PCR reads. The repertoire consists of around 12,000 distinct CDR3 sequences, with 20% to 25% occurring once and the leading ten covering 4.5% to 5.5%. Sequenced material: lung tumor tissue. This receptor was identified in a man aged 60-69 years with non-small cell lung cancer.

This chain's CDR3 is CASSFGGGEQYF. The CDR3 bases are TGTGCCAGCAGTTTCGGGGGCGGCGAGCAGTACTTC. The rearrangement uses TRBV12-3 or TRBV12-4 and TRBJ2-7, with D perhaps being TRBD1 or TRBD2 (6 bases each). Between the trimmed V and J ends, which lost 3 bases and 6 bases, there was a span of 9 bases. The CDR3 loop spans 12 amino acids.